These 27 T cell receptor beta chains originate from one sample sequenced in a study of early T cells in non-severe SARS-CoV-2 infection. Each CDR3 protein gets one entry after TCRdb re-called the 5' RACE reads with MiXCR. The sample shows around 80,000 distinct CDR3 sequences, around 14% of them seen only once. The sequencing sample was made of whole blood. The origin of the receptors is an adult who was a healthcare worker with PCR-confirmed SARS-CoV-2 infection or an uninfected control (not recorded which).

V gene TRBV29-1 combines with J gene TRBJ2-4; 9 bases align to TRBD1. The length of the CDR3 is 13 residues. Trimming cost V 4 bases and J 8 bases; bases outside gene matches: 6. Germline CDR1 is SQVTM and CDR2 is ANQGSEA. The CDR3, as DNA: TGCAGCGTTGGGGGACAGGGAATAGACATTCAGTACTTC. It specifies CSVGGQGIDIQYF.

This clonotype has ten or more counts. V is TRBV2 and J is TRBJ1-4; the D is unclear. The CDR3 spans 15 residues. Germline loops: CDR1 SNHLY, CDR2 FYNNEI. Trimming took 6 bases from V and 1 from J, leaving 12 bases between them. This chain's CDR3 is CASREREGTNEKLFF. The CDR3, as DNA: TGTGCCAGCAGAGAGAGGGAGGGAACTAATGAAAAACTGTTTTTT.

The rearrangement uses TRBV5-1 and TRBJ2-1; 9 nucleotides line up with TRBD1. Per the germline V gene, CDR1 is SGHRS and CDR2 is YFSETQ. The CDR3 is 15 residues long. Trimming cost V 4 bases and J 2 bases; bases outside gene matches: 4. CDR3 residues: CASSGTGSTYNEQFF. The CDR3 coding sequence is TGCGCCAGCAGCGGGACAGGGTCCACCTACAATGAGCAGTTCTTC. Complete variable domain (other parts from reference TRBV5-1 and TRBJ2-1): KAGVTQTPRYLIKTRGQQVTLSCSPISGHRSVSWYQQTPGQGLQFLFEYFSETQRNKGNFPGRFSGRQFSNSRSEMNVSTLELGDSALYLCASSGTGSTYNEQFFGPGTRLTVL.

This clonotype was seen a few times. This chain joins TRBV27 and TRBJ2-2, with 7 bases fitting TRBD1. Germline assignment: CDR1 MNHEY and CDR2 SMNVEV (reference sequence). V was clipped by 5 bases and J by 3 bases; unmatched bases: 12. The length of the CDR3 is 17 residues. CDR3 nucleotide sequence: TGTGCCAGCAGTGTAACCGGGACAGCTCTGGACACCGGGGAGCTGTTTTTT. It encodes CASSVTGTALDTGELFF.

The chain couples TRBV6-5 to TRBJ2-7; 7 bases map to TRBD2. Germline CDR1 MNHEY, CDR2 SVGAGI. The CDR3 runs 16 residues. Trimming removed 1 base from V and 6 bases from J; junction bases left unmatched: 12. The CDR3 spells CASSYFALAGEGEQYF. The CDR3 nucleotides are TGTGCCAGCAGTTACTTCGCACTGGCCGGGGAGGGCGAGCAGTACTTC.

In its sample, this clonotype was seen a few times. This chain's CDR3 is CASSLRLAGDISYNEQFF. DNA for the CDR3: TGTGCCAGCAGCTTAAGACTAGCGGGAGATATCTCCTACAATGAGCAGTTCTTC. The chain joins TRBV7-6 to TRBJ2-1, with TRBD2 identical over 12 bases. The CDR3 runs to 18 residues. From germline, CDR1 is SGHVS and CDR2 FNYEAQ. V was clipped by 2 bases and J by 0 bases; unmatched bases: 5.

The chain recombines TRBV5-1 with TRBJ2-1; 8 bases line up with TRBD2. The V segment lost 5 bases and the J segment 10 bases; nucleotides outside the gene matches: 8. CDR3 length: 13 amino acids. In germline, CDR1 is SGHRS, CDR2 YFSETQ. DNA of the CDR3: TGCGCCAGCAGGCCAAGCGGGAGCCGCGAGCAGTTCTTC. As protein: CASRPSGSREQFF.

V gene TRBV5-1 combines with J gene TRBJ1-1; D unclear. CDR1 SGHRS and CDR2 YFSETQ come from the germline V gene. The CDR3 runs to 13 residues. The V and J ends lost 4 bases and 6 bases respectively, with 13 bases between them. CDR3 sequence reads: CASSPNTHAEAFF. For the CDR3, the DNA is TGCGCCAGCAGCCCGAACACCCACGCTGAAGCTTTCTTT.

This clonotype has just a few counts. This chain uses TRBV28 with TRBJ2-5; D is perhaps TRBD2 (5 bases). Germline V gene data show CDR1 as MDHEN and CDR2 as SYDVKM. V was clipped by 4 bases and J by 1 base, with 7 bases between them. The CDR3 totals 13 residues. The CDR3 nucleotides are TGTGCCAGCAGTTCTGGACTCCAAGAGACCCAGTACTTC. Amino acids: CASSSGLQETQYF. The full variable domain, rest sourced from reference TRBV28 and TRBJ2-5, is DVKVTQSSRYLVKRTGEKVFLECVQDMDHENMFWYRQDPGLGLRLIYFSYDVKMKEKGDIPEGYSVSREKKERFSLILESASTNQTSMYLCASSSGLQETQYFGPGTRLLVL.

This clonotype was detected many times. This rearrangement joins TRBV12-3 or TRBV12-4 to TRBJ2-1; a possible D gene is TRBD2 (5 bases). V was shortened by 5 bases and J by 2 bases, with 22 bases between the two germline ends. The length of the CDR3 is 18 residues. The CDR3 loop is CASSPGLRAFLTYNEQFF. CDR3 DNA: TGTGCCAGCAGTCCCGGTTTGAGGGCCTTTTTAACCTACAATGAGCAGTTCTTC.

The chain combines TRBV7-8 with TRBJ1-5; the match to TRBD1 covers 8 bases. CDR1 is SGHVS and CDR2 is FQNEAQ in the germline V gene. V lost 5 bases, J lost 2 bases, and 5 bases stayed unmatched. The CDR3 length is 15 residues. In DNA, the CDR3 is TGTGCCAGCAGCCCCGGACAGGGCCGCAATCAGCCCCAGCATTTT. Encoded protein: CASSPGQGRNQPQHF. The full variable domain, its missing parts supplied by reference TRBV7-8 and TRBJ1-5, is GAGVSQSPRYKVAKRGQDVALRCDPISGHVSLFWYQQALGQGPEFLTYFQNEAQLDKSGLPSDRFFAERPEGSVSTLKIQRTQQEDSAVYLCASSPGQGRNQPQHFGDGTRLSIL.

This clonotype was seen ten or more times. The gene calls are TRBV28 and TRBJ1-1, with D possibly being TRBD1 (5 bases). CDR3 length equals 16 residues. The V and J ends lost 3 bases and 3 bases respectively, with 17 bases between them. Germline CDR1 is MDHEN and CDR2 is SYDVKM. CDR3 in DNA: TGTGCCAGCAGTTTTACATCAGGGTGGGGATACACTGAAGCTTTCTTT. It specifies CASSFTSGWGYTEAFF.

V and J are TRBV7-9 and TRBJ2-7; D remains unclear. V was clipped by 0 bases and J by 0 bases, with 6 bases between them. Germline V gene sequence: CDR1 SEHNR, CDR2 FQNEAQ (reference sequence). The CDR3 runs to 14 residues. The CDR3 is CASSLARSSYEQYF. As DNA, the CDR3 is TGTGCCAGCAGCTTAGCGCGGAGCTCCTACGAGCAGTACTTC.

This clonotype was picked up many times. This chain joins TRBV3-1 and TRBJ1-6, with 8 bases identical to TRBD1. The CDR3 loop spans 17 amino acids. V shed 2 bases and J 0 bases; nucleotides not matched to a gene: 3. Germline V gene data show CDR1 as LGHDT and CDR2 as YNNKEL (reference sequence). This CDR3 reads CASSQRTGSSYNSPLHF. CDR3 DNA sequence: TGTGCCAGCAGCCAAAGGACAGGGAGCTCCTATAATTCACCCCTCCACTTT. The full variable domain, its missing parts supplied by reference TRBV3-1 and TRBJ1-6, is DTAVSQTPKYLVTQMGNDKSIKCEQNLGHDTMYWYKQDSKKFLKIMFSYNNKELIINETVPNRFSPKSPDKAHLNLHINSLELGDSAVYFCASSQRTGSSYNSPLHFGNGTRLTVT.

There are a few counts of this clonotype. V gene TRBV7-2 combines with J gene TRBJ2-3, with D maybe TRBD1 (5 bases). This CDR3 contains 14 residues. Germline CDR1 is SGHTA and CDR2 is FQGNSA. The V and J ends lost 5 bases and 5 bases respectively, with 14 bases between them. As DNA, the CDR3 is TGTGCCAGCAGCCGGAGTCTGACAGAAGATACGCAGTATTTT. This codes for CASSRSLTEDTQYF.

This clonotype was seen many times. The rearrangement uses TRBV12-5 and TRBJ1-1; 11 nucleotides align to TRBD1. The V and J ends lost 4 bases and 3 bases, in that order; junction bases with no gene match: 7. CDR3 length: 16 residues. In germline, CDR1 is LGHNT, CDR2 FRNRAP. Here the CDR3 DNA reads TGTGCTAGTGGTTCCCCGCCGGGACAGGGGGACACTGAAGCTTTCTTT. Its translation is CASGSPPGQGDTEAFF. Complete variable domain (other parts from reference TRBV12-5 and TRBJ1-1): DARVTQTPRHKVTEMGQEVTMRCQPILGHNTVFWYRQTMMQGLELLAYFRNRAPLDDSGMPKDRFSAEMPDATLATLKIQPSEPRDSAVYFCASGSPPGQGDTEAFFGQGTRLTVV.

The genes are TRBV5-6 and TRBJ2-3; a possible D gene is TRBD1 (5 bases). The CDR3 loop spans 17 amino acids. V lost 6 bases and J lost 3, with 23 bases in between. Per the germline V gene, CDR1 is SGHDT and CDR2 is YYEEEE. The CDR3 nucleotides are TGTGCCAGCACACCAGGGAAGTCGGCGATGGAGACAGATACGCAGTATTTT. It specifies CASTPGKSAMETDTQYF.

This clonotype was seen a handful of times. V and J are TRBV20-1 and TRBJ2-1, with D unresolved. The V gene lost 5 bases and the J gene lost 6 bases, with 17 bases spanning the gap. The CDR3 has 14 residues. CDR1 and CDR2 (germline): DFQATT, SNEGSKA (reference sequence). CDR3 sequence (DNA): TGCAGTGCTGGCCAATACCCCCTTGTCAATGAGCAGTTCTTC. This translates into CSAGQYPLVNEQFF.

The chain has TRBV6-5 and TRBJ2-3; weak D call: TRBD2 (5 bases). The CDR3 is 15 residues long. V lost 6 bases and J 4 bases, leaving 17 bases between the germline ends. Germline V gene sequence: CDR1 MNHEY, CDR2 SVGAGI. CDR3 region: CASSPPRMGADTQYF. DNA for the CDR3: TGTGCCAGCAGCCCCCCCCGGATGGGAGCAGATACGCAGTATTTT.

In its sample, this clonotype was seen a few times. V usage is TRBV11-3 and J usage is TRBJ2-1; unclear D gene. Looked up from germline, CDR1 is SGHNT and CDR2 is YENEEA. The CDR3 extends over 13 amino acids. V lost 1 base and J 6 bases, leaving 7 bases between the germline ends. The CDR3 is CASSLGRSNEQFF. The CDR3 DNA reads as TGTGCCAGCAGCTTAGGCCGGAGCAATGAGCAGTTCTTC.

The rearrangement joins TRBV19 to TRBJ2-2; TRBD2 aligns across 7 bases. The germline CDR1 and CDR2 sequences are LNHDA and SQIVND (reference sequence). The CDR3 contains 17 residues. Trimming at V came to 8 bases and at J to 0 bases, leaving 12 bases not matched to a gene. The CDR3 here is CASGSGGGGANTGELFF. The CDR3 nucleotides are TGTGCCAGTGGTTCGGGCGGGGGAGGCGCGAACACCGGGGAGCTGTTTTTT.

The chain joins TRBV2 to TRBJ2-3; 10 bases match TRBD2. Germline V gene sequence: CDR1 SNHLY, CDR2 FYNNEI. The CDR3 runs to 14 residues. J was trimmed by 4 bases and V by 7 bases; bases with no gene match: 5. The CDR3 coding sequence is TGTGCCAGCACTCTAGCGGGAGTTTCAGATACGCAGTATTTT. Protein sequence: CASTLAGVSDTQYF.

Written as DNA, the CDR3 is TGCGCCAGCAGTCCCGGTGGGCTAGCGGGGGACTACACCGGGGAGCTGTTTTTT. Protein product: CASSPGGLAGDYTGELFF. The J gene is TRBJ2-2, the V gene TRBV5-1; 10 bases agree with TRBD2. Germline lookup yields CDR1 SGHRS and CDR2 YFSETQ. Trimming took 5 bases from V and 3 from J; bases not matched to a gene: 13. The CDR3 extends over 18 amino acids. The whole variable domain, filled in from reference TRBV5-1 and TRBJ2-2, reads KAGVTQTPRYLIKTRGQQVTLSCSPISGHRSVSWYQQTPGQGLQFLFEYFSETQRNKGNFPGRFSGRQFSNSRSEMNVSTLELGDSALYLCASSPGGLAGDYTGELFFGEGSRLTVL.

This clonotype was seen many times. The gene calls are TRBV20-1 and TRBJ1-5; D is undetermined. The germline V and J ends were trimmed by 3 bases and 0 bases, with 12 bases remaining between them. Germline lookup yields CDR1 DFQATT and CDR2 SNEGSKA (reference sequence). The length of the CDR3 is 15 residues. CDR3 DNA sequence: TGCAGTGCTAGCGACAAGTCATATAGCAATCAGCCCCAGCATTTT. This codes for CSASDKSYSNQPQHF.

This clonotype was observed many times. The CDR3 bases are TGCAGTGCTAGAGATTTAGGGAATGAGCAGTTCTTC. Translating gives CSARDLGNEQFF. The chain has TRBV20-1 and TRBJ2-1, with D uncertain. V was trimmed by 0 bases and J by 7 bases, leaving 7 bases between them. This CDR3 comprises 12 residues. The germline V gene encodes CDR1 DFQATT and CDR2 SNEGSKA (reference sequence).

The rearrangement joins TRBV20-1 to TRBJ1-1; D remains unclear. Trimming took off 6 bases at V and 4 bases at J, with 12 bases between the two ends. The CDR3 is made up of 12 amino acids. Looked up from germline, CDR1 is DFQATT and CDR2 is SNEGSKA (reference sequence). CDR3 loop: CSASWGTTEAFF. The DNA for the CDR3 is TGCAGTGCCTCCTGGGGAACCACTGAAGCTTTCTTT.

This clonotype was observed a handful of times. The CDR3 loop is CASSPNGGLADYNEQFF. In DNA, the CDR3 is TGTGCCAGCAGCCCGAACGGGGGACTAGCAGATTACAATGAGCAGTTCTTC. The chain uses TRBV7-3 and TRBJ2-1; TRBD2 matches at 9 bases. This CDR3 region has 17 residues. V gave up 5 bases and J gave up 4 bases; unmatched junction bases: 12. In germline, CDR1 is SGHTA, CDR2 FQGTGA.